This T cell receptor beta chain was sequenced during a study of blood T cell repertoires in COVID-19. Across the whole study: Samples of COVID-19 (acute and convalescent) were obtained from the United States, Italy and Spain. PBMCs, B-cell-depleted T cells, or T cells provided the cDNA or gDNA that made up the material.

Under the authors' procedure: Reference gene primers were amplified, and this amplification served to estimate nucleated cell counts. Clones were sequenced by immunoSEQ multiplex PCR, and TCRdb holds only the in-frame ones, with some missing. The D gene and trimming were derived from the DNA, and the V and J assignments and clone size from that table. Seen here are roughly 100,000 clones, about 87% observed once, and the top ten hold roughly 10%. V lost 3 bases to trimming and J lost 6 bases, with 10 bases between them. This CDR3 spans 13 amino acids. Looked up from germline, CDR1 is KGHDR and CDR2 is SFDVKD.

This sequence joins TRBV24-1 and TRBJ1-1; D ambiguous. The material sequenced was peripheral blood. The TCR comes from a woman aged 25 to 39 with acute or convalescent COVID-19. The CDR3 region is CATSDARVSEAFF. The CDR3 nucleotides read TGTGCCACCAGTGATGCGAGGGTCTCTGAAGCTTTCTTT.